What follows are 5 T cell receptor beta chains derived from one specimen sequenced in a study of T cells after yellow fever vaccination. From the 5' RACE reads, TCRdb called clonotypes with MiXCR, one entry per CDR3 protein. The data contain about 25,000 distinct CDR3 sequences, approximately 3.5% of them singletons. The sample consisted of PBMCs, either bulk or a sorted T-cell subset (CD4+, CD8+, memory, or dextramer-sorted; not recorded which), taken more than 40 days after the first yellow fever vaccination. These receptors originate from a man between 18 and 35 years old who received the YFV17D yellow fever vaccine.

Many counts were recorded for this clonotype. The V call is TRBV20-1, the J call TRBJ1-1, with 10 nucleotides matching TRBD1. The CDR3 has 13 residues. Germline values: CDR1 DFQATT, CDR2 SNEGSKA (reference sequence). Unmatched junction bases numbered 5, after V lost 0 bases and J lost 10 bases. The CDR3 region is CSARETTGGGAFF. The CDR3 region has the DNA TGCAGTGCTAGAGAGACGACAGGGGGCGGAGCTTTCTTT.

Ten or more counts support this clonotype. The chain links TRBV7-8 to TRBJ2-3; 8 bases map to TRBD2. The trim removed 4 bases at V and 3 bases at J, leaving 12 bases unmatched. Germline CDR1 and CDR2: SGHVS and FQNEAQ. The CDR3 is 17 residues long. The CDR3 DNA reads TGTGCCAGCAGCTCCGGGAGAGGGACTAGGAAAACAGATACGCAGTATTTT. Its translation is CASSSGRGTRKTDTQYF.

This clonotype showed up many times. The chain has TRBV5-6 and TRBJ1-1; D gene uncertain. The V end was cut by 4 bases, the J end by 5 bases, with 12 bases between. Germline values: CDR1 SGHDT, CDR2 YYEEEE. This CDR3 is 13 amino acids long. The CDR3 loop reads CASSPRWATEAFF. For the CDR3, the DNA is TGTGCCAGCAGCCCCCGGTGGGCGACTGAAGCTTTCTTT.

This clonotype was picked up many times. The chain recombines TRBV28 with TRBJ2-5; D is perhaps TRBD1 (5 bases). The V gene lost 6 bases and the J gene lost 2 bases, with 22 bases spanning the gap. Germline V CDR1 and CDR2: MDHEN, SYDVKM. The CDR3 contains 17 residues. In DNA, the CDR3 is TGTGCCAGCAGCGCAATACCGCAGACAGCGAAACAAGAGACCCAGTACTTC. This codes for CASSAIPQTAKQETQYF.

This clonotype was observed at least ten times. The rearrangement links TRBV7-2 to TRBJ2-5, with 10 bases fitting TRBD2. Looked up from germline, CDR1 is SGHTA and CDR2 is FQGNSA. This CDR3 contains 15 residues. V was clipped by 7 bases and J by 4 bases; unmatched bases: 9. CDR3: CASIPAGGRVETQYF. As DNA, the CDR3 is TGTGCCAGCATCCCAGCGGGGGGGAGAGTAGAGACCCAGTACTTC.